These 21 T cell receptor beta chains were sequenced from one sample in a study of breast tumors, draining lymph nodes, adjacent tissues. MiXCR, run by TCRdb on the multiplex PCR reads, gives a single entry per CDR3 protein. The sample records around 230,000 distinct CDR3 sequences, under 40% being singletons. Samples came from axillary lymph nodes draining the breast cancer. The material sequenced was axillary lymph node tissue. These receptors were taken from a female donor with breast cancer. Some clones in this sample may be carry-over from other donors' samples.

The rearrangement links TRBV15 to TRBJ1-2; D not resolved. The CDR3 covers 14 residues. CDR1 and CDR2 from the germline V gene are LNHNV and YYDKDF (reference sequence). V was clipped by 3 bases and J by 14 bases, with 22 bases between them. The CDR3 nucleotides are TGTGCCACCAGCAGGCGGGAGAATCCGGCTGGCTCTACCTTC. Protein product: CATSRRENPAGSTF.

This clonotype was seen repeatedly, ten times or more. The chain combines TRBV20-1 with TRBJ2-2, with no clear D. Germline assignment: CDR1 DFQATT and CDR2 SNEGSKA (reference sequence). V lost 1 base, J lost 6 bases, and 12 bases lay in between. This CDR3 is 14 amino acids long. The CDR3 DNA reads as TGCAGTGCTAGAGCTCCTTTGTCGGCCGGGGAGCTGTTTTTT. As protein: CSARAPLSAGELFF.

In its sample, this clonotype was seen many times. CDR3 amino acids: CASSHTGQSSYNEQFF. CDR3 in DNA: TGCGCCAGCAGTCACACAGGGCAAAGCTCCTACAATGAGCAGTTCTTC. The V and J genes are TRBV5-1 and TRBJ2-1; D is perhaps TRBD1 (6 bases). The CDR3 runs 16 residues. Germline assignment: CDR1 SGHRS and CDR2 YFSETQ. The V end lost 5 bases, the J end lost 0 bases, and 15 bases lay between the germline ends.

The chain couples TRBV19 to TRBJ2-3; D may be TRBD1 (5 bases). Germline V gene sequence: CDR1 LNHDA, CDR2 SQIVND (reference sequence). V lost 4 bases to trimming and J lost 11 bases, with 19 bases between them. CDR3 size: 14 residues. The CDR3 region is CASSKYQGYNEQYF. CDR3 bases: TGTGCCAGTAGTAAGTACCAGGGATACAATGAGCAGTATTTT.

CDR3 protein: CASSPTGVGDTGELFF. CDR3 coding DNA: TGTGCCAGCTCACCGACCGGGGTCGGGGACACCGGGGAGCTGTTTTTT. The chain couples TRBV18 to TRBJ2-2; maybe TRBD2 (5 bases). Per the germline V gene, CDR1 is KGHSH and CDR2 is LQKENI. The length of the CDR3 is 16 residues. The germline V and J ends were trimmed by 3 bases and 3 bases, with 14 bases remaining between them. Full variable domain (outside the CDR3, taken from reference TRBV18 and TRBJ2-2): NAGVMQNPRHLVRRRGQEARLRCSPMKGHSHVYWYRQLPEEGLKFMVYLQKENIIDESGMPKERFSAEFPKEGPSILRIQQVVRGDSAAYFCASSPTGVGDTGELFFGEGSRLTVL.

This clonotype was found many times. The V gene is TRBV20-1, the J gene TRBJ1-4; 12 bases fit TRBD1. Germline V lookup: CDR1 DFQATT, CDR2 SNEGSKA (reference sequence). The CDR3 sequence is 16 residues long. V dropped 5 bases and J dropped 4; count of bases not matched to a gene: 8. The DNA for the CDR3 is TGCAGTGCTCGCCGGGACAGGGGGCCGGGTAATGAAAAACTGTTTTTT. This encodes CSARRDRGPGNEKLFF.

V and J are TRBV2 and TRBJ2-3, with TRBD2 identical over 7 bases. CDR1 SNHLY and CDR2 FYNNEI come from the germline V gene. V shed 6 bases and J 4 bases; nucleotides not matched to a gene: 13. This CDR3 has 16 amino acids. CDR3 region: CASRLPGLGRADTQYF. DNA of the CDR3: TGTGCCAGCAGACTCCCGGGACTGGGGAGGGCAGATACGCAGTATTTT. The full variable domain, rest sourced from reference TRBV2 and TRBJ2-3, is EPEVTQTPSHQVTQMGQEVILRCVPISNHLYFYWYRQILGQKVEFLVSFYNNEISEKSEIFDDQFSVERPDGSNFTLKIRSTKLEDSAMYFCASRLPGLGRADTQYFGPGTRLTVL.

The V gene is TRBV29-1, the J gene TRBJ1-2, with D maybe TRBD1 (6 bases). Trimming took off 4 bases at V and 1 base at J, with 13 bases between the two ends. The germline V gene encodes CDR1 SQVTM and CDR2 ANQGSEA. This CDR3 is built from 14 residues. The CDR3 spells CSVGGSQGNYGYTF. CDR3 DNA: TGCAGCGTTGGGGGATCACAGGGTAACTATGGCTACACCTTC.

This clonotype was counted a single time. Possible read error: a much larger clone is one base away. The chain links TRBV6-1 to TRBJ2-7; the D gene is possibly TRBD2 (6 bases). CDR1 and CDR2 (germline): MNHNS, SASEGT. The CDR3 extends over 15 amino acids. V dropped 0 bases and J dropped 9 bases, with 18 bases sitting between them. DNA for the CDR3: TGTGCCAGCAGTGAAGCATCAGCGGGCGGTATTGGGCAGTACTTC. Translation: CASSEASAGGIGQYF.

This clonotype was picked up many times. This rearrangement joins TRBV18 to TRBJ2-7; 16 nucleotides line up with TRBD2. The germline CDR1 and CDR2 sequences are KGHSH and LQKENI. The V and J ends lost 3 bases and 12 bases, in that order; junction bases with no gene match: 5. The CDR3 sequence is 14 residues long. The CDR3 nucleotides are TGTGCCAGCTCACCGGGACTAGCGGGAGGGCGGACGTACTTC. This sequence encodes CASSPGLAGGRTYF.

This clonotype was picked up many times. The chain links TRBV10-3 to TRBJ1-6; 7 bases agree with TRBD1. Per the germline V gene, CDR1 is ENHRY and CDR2 is SYGVKD. Trimming at V came to 5 bases and at J to 7 bases, leaving 11 bases not matched to a gene. This CDR3 comprises 16 residues. CDR3 in amino acids: CAISPPQGQANSPLHF. DNA for the CDR3: TGTGCCATCAGTCCACCACAGGGGCAGGCGAATTCACCCCTCCACTTT.

J is TRBJ2-1 and V is TRBV15; 8 positions match TRBD1. CDR1 is LNHNV and CDR2 is YYDKDF in the germline V gene (reference sequence). The ends lost 8 bases at V and 5 bases at J; junction bases unmatched: 11. This CDR3 comprises 15 residues. The CDR3 region has the DNA TGTGCCACCGCCCACCGGGACAGGCTAAACAATGAGCAGTTCTTC. It codes for CATAHRDRLNNEQFF. Drawing the rest from reference TRBV15 and TRBJ2-1, the complete variable domain is DAMVIQNPRYQVTQFGKPVTLSCSQTLNHNVMYWYQQKSSQAPKLLFHYYDKDFNNEADTPDNFQSRRPNTSFCFLDIRSPGLGDTAMYLCATAHRDRLNNEQFFGPGTRLTVL.

This clonotype was recorded at least ten times. The chain recombines TRBV9 with TRBJ2-7; D is ambiguous. Germline lookup yields CDR1 SGDLS and CDR2 YYNGEE. V lost 0 bases and J 1 base, leaving 14 bases between the germline ends. This CDR3 region has 16 residues. DNA of the CDR3: TGTGCCAGCAGCGTAGAGGGTCCGGACCATTCCTACGAGCAGTACTTC. It codes for CASSVEGPDHSYEQYF. The variable domain in full, with the rest retrieved from reference TRBV9 and TRBJ2-7, is DSGVTQTPKHLITATGQRVTLRCSPRSGDLSVYWYQQSLDQGLQFLIQYYNGEERAKGNILERFSAQQFPDLHSELNLSSLELGDSALYFCASSVEGPDHSYEQYFGPGTRLTVT.

The rearrangement links TRBV20-1 to TRBJ2-5, with D perhaps matching TRBD2 (5 bases). The CDR3 runs to 12 residues. Trimming took 3 bases from V and 4 from J, leaving 9 bases between them. Germline-derived CDR1 and CDR2 are DFQATT and SNEGSKA (reference sequence). The CDR3 nucleotides read TGCAGTGCTAGCGGGGATCTAGAGACCCAGTACTTC. Amino acids: CSASGDLETQYF.

This clonotype occurred many times. The chain carries TRBV4-3 and TRBJ1-5; perhaps TRBD1 as D (5 bases). Per germline, CDR1 LGHNA and CDR2 YSLEER. The CDR3 has 17 residues. V shed 3 bases and J shed 6 bases, with 21 bases lying between them. CDR3 in DNA: TGCGCCAGCAGCCAGAGGCCGGTAGGGGATTCAAGTCAGCCCCAGCATTTT. It is translated as CASSQRPVGDSSQPQHF.

In this sample, this clonotype turned up many times. J is TRBJ1-5 and V is TRBV20-1; tentatively, D is TRBD1 (5 bases). The CDR3 is 18 amino acids. The V gene's germline CDR1 is DFQATT and CDR2 SNEGSKA (reference sequence). V dropped 0 bases and J dropped 3 bases, with 21 bases sitting between them. This CDR3 reads CSAREGGRGNKYNQPQHF. DNA of the CDR3: TGCAGTGCTAGAGAGGGGGGACGGGGAAACAAATACAATCAGCCCCAGCATTTT.

This clonotype was recorded many times. The gene calls are TRBV14 and TRBJ2-3, with 8 bases identical to TRBD2. The trim removed 4 bases at V and 1 base at J, leaving 7 bases unmatched. Germline V gene lookup returns CDR1 SGHDN and CDR2 FVKESK. The CDR3 extends over 16 amino acids. CDR3 nucleotide sequence: TGTGCCAGCAGCCCGGTGACTAGCGACCGCACAGATACGCAGTATTTT. Protein: CASSPVTSDRTDTQYF.

The chain is built from TRBV7-9 and TRBJ2-3; either TRBD1 or TRBD2 may fit D (6 bases each). Germline CDR1 is SEHNR and CDR2 is FQNEAQ (reference sequence). The V gene lost 5 bases and the J gene lost 2 bases, with 17 bases spanning the gap. This CDR3 has 16 amino acids. The CDR3 bases are TGTGCCAGCAGCCGCCCAGGGGCGGGGATCACAGATACGCAGTATTTT. Protein sequence: CASSRPGAGITDTQYF.

This clonotype was detected ten times or more. V gene TRBV19 combines with J gene TRBJ2-7; D is perhaps TRBD1 (5 bases). The CDR3 runs 16 residues. Germline CDR1 LNHDA, CDR2 SQIVND (reference sequence). The V end was cut by 2 bases, the J end by 0 bases, with 14 bases between. CDR3 nucleotide sequence: TGTGCCAGTAGTATACAGGGTCCTCCTACCTCCTACGAGCAGTACTTC. Amino acid sequence: CASSIQGPPTSYEQYF.

A few counts support this clonotype. The CDR3 does not end in the conserved phenylalanine or tryptophan, so this is likely a read error. The chain couples TRBV4-1 to TRBJ2-1; 7 bases are shared with TRBD2. The CDR3 extends over 14 amino acids. With V trimmed by 4 bases and J by 4 bases, 4 bases remained unmatched. CDR1 and CDR2 (germline): MGHRA, YSYEKL. This CDR3 reads CASSLGGSYNEQFL. As DNA, the CDR3 is TGCGCCAGCAGCCTGGGGGGGAGTTACAATGAGCAGTTCCTC.

This clonotype was detected many times. V is TRBV20-1 and J is TRBJ2-3; D gene unclear. CDR3 length equals 16 residues. Germline loops: CDR1 DFQATT, CDR2 SNEGSKA (reference sequence). V lost 6 bases and J lost 3, with 22 bases in between. The CDR3 DNA sequence: TGCAGTGCCCTCTCCAGCTCAACCCCGATGACAGATACGCAGTATTTT. It translates to CSALSSSTPMTDTQYF.